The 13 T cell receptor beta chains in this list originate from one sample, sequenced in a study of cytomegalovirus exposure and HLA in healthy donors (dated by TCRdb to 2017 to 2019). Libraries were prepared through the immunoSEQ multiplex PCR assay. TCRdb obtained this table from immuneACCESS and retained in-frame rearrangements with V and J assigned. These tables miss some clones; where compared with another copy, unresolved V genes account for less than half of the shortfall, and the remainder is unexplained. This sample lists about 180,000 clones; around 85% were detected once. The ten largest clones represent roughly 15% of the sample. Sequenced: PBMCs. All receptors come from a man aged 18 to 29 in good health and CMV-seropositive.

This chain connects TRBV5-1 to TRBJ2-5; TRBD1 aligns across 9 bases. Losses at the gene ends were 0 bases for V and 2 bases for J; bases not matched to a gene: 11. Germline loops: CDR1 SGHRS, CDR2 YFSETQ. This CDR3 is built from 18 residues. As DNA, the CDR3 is TGCGCCAGCAGCTTGGCGGGGACAGGGAGTAGAAGGCAAGAGACCCAGTACTTC. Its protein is CASSLAGTGSRRQETQYF.

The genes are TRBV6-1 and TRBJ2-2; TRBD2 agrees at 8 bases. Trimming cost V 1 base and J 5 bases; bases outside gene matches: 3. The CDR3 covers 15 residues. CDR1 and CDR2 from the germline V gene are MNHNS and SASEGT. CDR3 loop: CASSEGTGGTGELFF. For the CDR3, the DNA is TGTGCCAGCAGTGAAGGGACGGGAGGGACCGGGGAGCTGTTTTTT.

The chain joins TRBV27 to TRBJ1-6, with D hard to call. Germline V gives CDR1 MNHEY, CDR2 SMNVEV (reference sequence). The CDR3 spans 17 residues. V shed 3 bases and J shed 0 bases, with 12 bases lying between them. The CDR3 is CASSLGPLSSYNSPLHF. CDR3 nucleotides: TGTGCCAGCAGTTTGGGCCCCCTGAGCTCCTATAATTCACCCCTCCACTTT.

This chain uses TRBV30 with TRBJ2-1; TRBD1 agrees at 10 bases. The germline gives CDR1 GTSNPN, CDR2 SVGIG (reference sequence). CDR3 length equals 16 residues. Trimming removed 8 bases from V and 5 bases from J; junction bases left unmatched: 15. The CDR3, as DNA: TGTGCCGGTACCCCGGCGAGACAGGGGGCCCACAATGAGCAGTTCTTC. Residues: CAGTPARQGAHNEQFF.

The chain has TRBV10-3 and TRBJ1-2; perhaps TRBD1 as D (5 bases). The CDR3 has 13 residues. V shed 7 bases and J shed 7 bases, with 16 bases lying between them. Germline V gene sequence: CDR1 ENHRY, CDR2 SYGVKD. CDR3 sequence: CAIKLDIEGGYTF. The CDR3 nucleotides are TGTGCCATCAAACTGGACATAGAAGGTGGCTACACCTTC.

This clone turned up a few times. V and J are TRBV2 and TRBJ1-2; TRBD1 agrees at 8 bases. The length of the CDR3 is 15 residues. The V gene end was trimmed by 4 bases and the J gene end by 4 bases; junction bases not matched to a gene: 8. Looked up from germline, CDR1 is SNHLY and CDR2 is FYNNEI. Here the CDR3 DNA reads TGTGCCAGCAGTGCCAGAGGACAGGGTGCCTATGGCTACACCTTC. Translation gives CASSARGQGAYGYTF.

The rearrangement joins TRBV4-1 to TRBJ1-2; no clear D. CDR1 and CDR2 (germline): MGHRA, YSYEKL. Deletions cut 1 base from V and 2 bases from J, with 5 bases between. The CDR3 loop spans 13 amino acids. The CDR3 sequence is CASSQASNYGYTF. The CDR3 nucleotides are TGCGCCAGCAGCCAAGCCTCGAACTATGGCTACACCTTC.

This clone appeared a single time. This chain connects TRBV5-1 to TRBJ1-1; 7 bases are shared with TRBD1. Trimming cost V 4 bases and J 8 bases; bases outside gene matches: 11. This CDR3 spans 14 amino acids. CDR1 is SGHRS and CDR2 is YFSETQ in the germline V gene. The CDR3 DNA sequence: TGCGCCAGCAGCGCTTACGACAGGGCTTTCGAAGCTTTCTTT. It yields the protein CASSAYDRAFEAFF.

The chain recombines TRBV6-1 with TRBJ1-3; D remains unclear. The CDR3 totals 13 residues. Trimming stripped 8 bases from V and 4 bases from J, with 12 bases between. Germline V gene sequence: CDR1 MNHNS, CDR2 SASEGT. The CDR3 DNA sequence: TGTGCCAGCTTAAGAGCGGCGGGAAACACCATATATTTT. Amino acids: CASLRAAGNTIYF.

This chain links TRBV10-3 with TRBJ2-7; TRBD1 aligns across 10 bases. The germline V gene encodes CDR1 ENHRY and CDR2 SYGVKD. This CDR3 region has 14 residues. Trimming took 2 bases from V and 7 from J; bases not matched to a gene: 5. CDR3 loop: CAISESGQGGEQYF. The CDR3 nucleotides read TGTGCCATCAGTGAGAGTGGACAGGGGGGGGAGCAGTACTTC.

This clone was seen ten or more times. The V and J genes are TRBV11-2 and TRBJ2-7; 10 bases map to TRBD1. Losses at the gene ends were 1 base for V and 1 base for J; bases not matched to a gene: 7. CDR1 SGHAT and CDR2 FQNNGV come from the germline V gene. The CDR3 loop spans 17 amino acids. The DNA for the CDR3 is TGTGCCAGCAGCTTAGTCAGAGGGGACAGGGGTTCCTACGAGCAGTACTTC. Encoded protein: CASSLVRGDRGSYEQYF.

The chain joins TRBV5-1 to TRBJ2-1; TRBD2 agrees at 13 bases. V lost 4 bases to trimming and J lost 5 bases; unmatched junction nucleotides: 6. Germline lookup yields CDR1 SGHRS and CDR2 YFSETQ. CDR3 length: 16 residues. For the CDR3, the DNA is TGCGCCAGCAGCCGCCGGACTAGCGGGGGAGACAATGAGCAGTTCTTC. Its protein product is CASSRRTSGGDNEQFF.

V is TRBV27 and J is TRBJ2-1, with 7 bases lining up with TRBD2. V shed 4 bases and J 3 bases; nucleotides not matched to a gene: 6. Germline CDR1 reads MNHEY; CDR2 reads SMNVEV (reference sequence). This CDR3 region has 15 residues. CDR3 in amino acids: CASSSLSGVYNEQFF. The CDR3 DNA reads TGTGCCAGCAGTTCCTTAAGCGGGGTCTACAATGAGCAGTTCTTC.